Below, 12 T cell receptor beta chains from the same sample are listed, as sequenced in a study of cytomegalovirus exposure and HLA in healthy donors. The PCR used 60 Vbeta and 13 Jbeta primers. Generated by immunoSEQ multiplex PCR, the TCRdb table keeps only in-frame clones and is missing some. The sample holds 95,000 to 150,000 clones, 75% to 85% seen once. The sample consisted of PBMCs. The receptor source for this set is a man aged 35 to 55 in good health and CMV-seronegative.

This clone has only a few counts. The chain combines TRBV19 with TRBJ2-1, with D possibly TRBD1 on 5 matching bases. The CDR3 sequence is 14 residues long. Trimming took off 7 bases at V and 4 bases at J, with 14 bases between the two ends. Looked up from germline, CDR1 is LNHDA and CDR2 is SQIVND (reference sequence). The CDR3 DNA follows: TGTGCCAGTAAGGTCCAGGGCGCTTACAATGAGCAGTTCTTC. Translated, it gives CASKVQGAYNEQFF.

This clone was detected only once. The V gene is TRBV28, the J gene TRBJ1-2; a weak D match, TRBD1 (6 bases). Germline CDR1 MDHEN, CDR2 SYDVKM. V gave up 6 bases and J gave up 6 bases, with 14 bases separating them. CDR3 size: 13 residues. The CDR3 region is CASSPPHRDGYTF. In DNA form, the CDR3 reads TGTGCCAGCAGCCCTCCCCACAGGGATGGCTACACCTTC.

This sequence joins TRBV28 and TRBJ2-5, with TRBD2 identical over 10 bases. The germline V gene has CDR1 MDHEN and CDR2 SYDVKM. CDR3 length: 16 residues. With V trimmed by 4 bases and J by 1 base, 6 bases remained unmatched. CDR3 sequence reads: CASSSNERGGQETQYF. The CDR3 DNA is TGTGCCAGCAGTTCCAATGAGCGGGGGGGCCAAGAGACCCAGTACTTC.

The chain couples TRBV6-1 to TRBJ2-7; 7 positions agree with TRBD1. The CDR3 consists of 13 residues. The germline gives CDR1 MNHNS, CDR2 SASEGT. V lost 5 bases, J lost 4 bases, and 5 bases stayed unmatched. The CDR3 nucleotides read TGTGCCAGCAGTCTGAACAGGGGATACGAGCAGTACTTC. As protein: CASSLNRGYEQYF.

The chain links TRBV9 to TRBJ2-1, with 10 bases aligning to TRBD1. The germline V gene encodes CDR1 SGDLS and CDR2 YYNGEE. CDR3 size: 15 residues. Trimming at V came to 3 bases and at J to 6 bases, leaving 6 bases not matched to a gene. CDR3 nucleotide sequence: TGTGCCAGCAGCGCCGGGACAGGGGTGGGCAATGAGCAGTTCTTC. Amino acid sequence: CASSAGTGVGNEQFF.

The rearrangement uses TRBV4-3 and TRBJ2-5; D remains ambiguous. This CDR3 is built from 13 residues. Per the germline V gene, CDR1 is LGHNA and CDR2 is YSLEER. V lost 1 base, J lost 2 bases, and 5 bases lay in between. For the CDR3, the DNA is TGCGCCAGCAGCCAAGTTAGACAAGAGACCCAGTACTTC. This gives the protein CASSQVRQETQYF.

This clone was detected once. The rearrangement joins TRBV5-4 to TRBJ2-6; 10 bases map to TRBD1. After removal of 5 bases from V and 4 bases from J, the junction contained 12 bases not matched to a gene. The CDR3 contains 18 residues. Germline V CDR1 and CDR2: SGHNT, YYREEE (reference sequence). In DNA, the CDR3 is TGTGCCAGCAGTCGTTTGGGACAGGGGCCACGGGGGGCCAACGTCCTGACTTTC. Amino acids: CASSRLGQGPRGANVLTF.

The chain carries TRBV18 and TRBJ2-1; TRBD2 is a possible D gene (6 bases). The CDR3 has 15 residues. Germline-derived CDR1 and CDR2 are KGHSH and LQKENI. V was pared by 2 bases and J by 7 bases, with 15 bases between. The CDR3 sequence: CASSPLLADFNEQFF. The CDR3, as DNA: TGTGCCAGCTCACCATTATTAGCGGACTTTAATGAGCAGTTCTTC.

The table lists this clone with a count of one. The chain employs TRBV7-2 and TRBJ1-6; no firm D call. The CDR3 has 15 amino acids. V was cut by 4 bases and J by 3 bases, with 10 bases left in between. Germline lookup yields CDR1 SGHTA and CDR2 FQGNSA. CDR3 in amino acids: CASSSPTHYNSPLHF. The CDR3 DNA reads TGTGCCAGCAGCTCACCGACACACTATAATTCACCCCTCCACTTT.

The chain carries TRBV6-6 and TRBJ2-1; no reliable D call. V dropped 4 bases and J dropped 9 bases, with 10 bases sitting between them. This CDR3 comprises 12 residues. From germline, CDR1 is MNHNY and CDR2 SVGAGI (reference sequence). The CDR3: CASSSDMSEQFF. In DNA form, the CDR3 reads TGTGCCAGCAGTTCCGACATGTCTGAGCAGTTCTTC.

The CDR3 sequence: CASSDGAVHSGANVLTF. The CDR3 DNA follows: TGTGCCAGCAGCGATGGGGCAGTTCACTCTGGGGCCAACGTCCTGACTTTC. The genes are TRBV9 and TRBJ2-6; a possible D gene is TRBD1 (5 bases). Trimming shortened V by 3 bases and J by 0 bases, and 13 bases separated the two germline ends. The CDR3 consists of 17 residues. Germline assignment: CDR1 SGDLS and CDR2 YYNGEE.

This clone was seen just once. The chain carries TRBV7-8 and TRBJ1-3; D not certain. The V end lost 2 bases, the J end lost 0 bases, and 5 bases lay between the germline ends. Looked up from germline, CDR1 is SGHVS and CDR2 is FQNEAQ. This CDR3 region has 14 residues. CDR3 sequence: CASSLTSSGNTIYF. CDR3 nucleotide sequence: TGTGCCAGCAGCTTAACGAGCTCTGGAAACACCATATATTTT.